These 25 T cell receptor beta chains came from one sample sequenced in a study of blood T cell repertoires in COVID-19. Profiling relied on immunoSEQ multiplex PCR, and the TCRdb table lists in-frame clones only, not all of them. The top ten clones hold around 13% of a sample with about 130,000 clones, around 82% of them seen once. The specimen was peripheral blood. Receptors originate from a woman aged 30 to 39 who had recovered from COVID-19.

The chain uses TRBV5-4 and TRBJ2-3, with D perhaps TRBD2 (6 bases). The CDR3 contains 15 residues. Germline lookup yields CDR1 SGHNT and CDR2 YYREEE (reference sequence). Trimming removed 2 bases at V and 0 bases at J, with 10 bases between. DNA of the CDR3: TGTGCCAGCAGCTTCGAGGGACTTAGCACAGATACGCAGTATTTT. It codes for CASSFEGLSTDTQYF.

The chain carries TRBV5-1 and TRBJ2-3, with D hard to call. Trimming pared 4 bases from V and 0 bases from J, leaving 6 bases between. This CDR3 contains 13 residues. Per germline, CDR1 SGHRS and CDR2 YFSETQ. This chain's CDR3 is CASSPSSTDTQYF. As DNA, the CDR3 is TGCGCCAGCAGCCCTTCCAGCACAGATACGCAGTATTTT.

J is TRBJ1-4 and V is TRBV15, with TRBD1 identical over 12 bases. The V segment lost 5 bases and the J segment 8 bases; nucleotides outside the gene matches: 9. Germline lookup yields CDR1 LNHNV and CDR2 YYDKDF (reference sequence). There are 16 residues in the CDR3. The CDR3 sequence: CATSPIGGTGGEKLFF. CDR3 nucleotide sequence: TGTGCCACCAGCCCTATAGGAGGGACAGGGGGCGAAAAACTGTTTTTT.

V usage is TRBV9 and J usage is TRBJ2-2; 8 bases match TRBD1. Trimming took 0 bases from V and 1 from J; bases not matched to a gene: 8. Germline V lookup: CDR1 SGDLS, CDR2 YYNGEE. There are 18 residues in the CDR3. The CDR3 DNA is TGTGCCAGCAGCGTAGAGTCAAGTACAGGGGGGAACACCGGGGAGCTGTTTTTT. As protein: CASSVESSTGGNTGELFF.

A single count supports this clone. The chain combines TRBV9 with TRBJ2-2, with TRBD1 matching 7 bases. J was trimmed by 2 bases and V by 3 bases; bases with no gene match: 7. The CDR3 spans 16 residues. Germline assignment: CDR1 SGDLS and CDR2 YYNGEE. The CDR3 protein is CASSAPGQRNTGELFF. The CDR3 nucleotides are TGTGCCAGCAGCGCCCCGGGACAGCGAAACACCGGGGAGCTGTTTTTT.

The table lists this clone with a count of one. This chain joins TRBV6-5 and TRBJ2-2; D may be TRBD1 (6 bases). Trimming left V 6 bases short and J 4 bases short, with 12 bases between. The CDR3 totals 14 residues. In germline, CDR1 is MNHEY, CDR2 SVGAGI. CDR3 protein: CASSSTGFTGELFF. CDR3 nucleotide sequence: TGTGCCAGCAGCTCGACAGGTTTCACCGGGGAGCTGTTTTTT.

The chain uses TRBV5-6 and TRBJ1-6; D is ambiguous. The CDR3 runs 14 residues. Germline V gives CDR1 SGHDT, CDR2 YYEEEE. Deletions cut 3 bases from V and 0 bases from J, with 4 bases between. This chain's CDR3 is CASSSGSYNSPLHF. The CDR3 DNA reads TGTGCCAGCAGCTCAGGCTCCTATAATTCACCCCTCCACTTT.

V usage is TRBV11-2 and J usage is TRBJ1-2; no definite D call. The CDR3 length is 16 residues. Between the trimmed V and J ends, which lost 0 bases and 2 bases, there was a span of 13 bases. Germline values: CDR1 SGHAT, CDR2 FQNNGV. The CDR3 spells CASSLDGRALNYGYTF. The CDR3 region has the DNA TGTGCCAGCAGCTTAGATGGTAGAGCCCTAAACTATGGCTACACCTTC.

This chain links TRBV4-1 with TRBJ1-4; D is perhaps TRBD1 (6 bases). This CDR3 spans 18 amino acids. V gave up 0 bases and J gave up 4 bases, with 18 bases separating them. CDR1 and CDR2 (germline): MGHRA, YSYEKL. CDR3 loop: CASSQDIRSDRRNEKLFF. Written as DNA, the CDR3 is TGCGCCAGCAGCCAAGATATAAGATCAGACAGGCGTAATGAAAAACTGTTTTTT.

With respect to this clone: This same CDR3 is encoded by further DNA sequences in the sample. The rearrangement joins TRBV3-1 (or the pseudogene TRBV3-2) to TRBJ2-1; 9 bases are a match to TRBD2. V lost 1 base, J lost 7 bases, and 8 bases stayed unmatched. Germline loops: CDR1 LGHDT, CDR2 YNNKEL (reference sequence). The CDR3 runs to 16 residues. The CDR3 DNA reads TGTGCCAGCAGCCAAGGAATAGCGGGAGAGAGGAATGAGCAGTTCTTC. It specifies CASSQGIAGERNEQFF.

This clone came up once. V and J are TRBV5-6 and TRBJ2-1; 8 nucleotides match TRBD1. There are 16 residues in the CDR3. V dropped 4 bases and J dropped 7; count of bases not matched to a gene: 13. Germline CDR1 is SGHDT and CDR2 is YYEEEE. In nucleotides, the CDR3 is TGTGCCAGCAGCGGGTACGCGACAGGGGTCGGGAATGAGCAGTTCTTC. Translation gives CASSGYATGVGNEQFF.

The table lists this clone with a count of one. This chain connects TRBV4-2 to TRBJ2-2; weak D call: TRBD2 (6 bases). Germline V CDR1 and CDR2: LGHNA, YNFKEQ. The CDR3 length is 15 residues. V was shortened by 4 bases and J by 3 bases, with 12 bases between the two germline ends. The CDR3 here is CASSLPGLDTGELFF. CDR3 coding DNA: TGTGCCAGCAGCCTTCCGGGACTGGACACCGGGGAGCTGTTTTTT.

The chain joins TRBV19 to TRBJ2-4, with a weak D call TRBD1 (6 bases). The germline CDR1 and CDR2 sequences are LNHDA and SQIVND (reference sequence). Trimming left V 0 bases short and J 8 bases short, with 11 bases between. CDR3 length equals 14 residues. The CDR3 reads CASSIETTGYIQYF. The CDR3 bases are TGTGCCAGTAGTATAGAGACCACAGGGTACATTCAGTACTTC. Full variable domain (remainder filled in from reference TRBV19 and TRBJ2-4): DGGITQSPKYLFRKEGQNVTLSCEQNLNHDAMYWYRQDPGQGLRLIYYSQIVNDFQKGDIAEGYSVSREKKESFPLTVTSAQKNPTAFYLCASSIETTGYIQYFGAGTRLSVL.

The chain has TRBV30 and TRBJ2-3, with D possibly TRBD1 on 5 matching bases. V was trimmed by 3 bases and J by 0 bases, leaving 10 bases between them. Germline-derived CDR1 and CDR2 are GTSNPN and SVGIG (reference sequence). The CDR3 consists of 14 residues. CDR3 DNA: TGTGCCTGGAGGTGGACACAGAGCACAGATACGCAGTATTTT. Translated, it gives CAWRWTQSTDTQYF.

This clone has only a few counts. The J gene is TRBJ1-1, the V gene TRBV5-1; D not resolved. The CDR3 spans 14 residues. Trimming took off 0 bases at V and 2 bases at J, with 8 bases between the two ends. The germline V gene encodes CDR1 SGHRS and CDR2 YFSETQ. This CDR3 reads CASSLASSNTEAFF. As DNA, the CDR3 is TGCGCCAGCAGCTTGGCCAGTAGCAACACTGAAGCTTTCTTT.

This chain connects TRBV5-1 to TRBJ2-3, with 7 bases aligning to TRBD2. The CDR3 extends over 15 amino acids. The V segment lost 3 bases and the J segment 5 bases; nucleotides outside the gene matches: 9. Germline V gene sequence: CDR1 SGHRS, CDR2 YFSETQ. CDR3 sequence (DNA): TGCGCCAGCAGCTACGGCGGGAGTGGGAAAGATACGCAGTATTTT. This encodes CASSYGGSGKDTQYF.

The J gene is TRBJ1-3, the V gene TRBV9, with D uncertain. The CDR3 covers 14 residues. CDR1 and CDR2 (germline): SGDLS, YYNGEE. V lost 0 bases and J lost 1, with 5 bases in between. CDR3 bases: TGTGCCAGCAGCGTAGACTGGTCTGGAAACACCATATATTTT. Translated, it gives CASSVDWSGNTIYF.

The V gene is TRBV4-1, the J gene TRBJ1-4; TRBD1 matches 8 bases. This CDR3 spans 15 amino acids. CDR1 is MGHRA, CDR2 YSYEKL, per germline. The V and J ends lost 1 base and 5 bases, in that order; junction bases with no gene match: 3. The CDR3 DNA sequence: TGCGCCAGCAGCCAAGCTGGACAGGGCAATGAAAAACTGTTTTTT. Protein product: CASSQAGQGNEKLFF.

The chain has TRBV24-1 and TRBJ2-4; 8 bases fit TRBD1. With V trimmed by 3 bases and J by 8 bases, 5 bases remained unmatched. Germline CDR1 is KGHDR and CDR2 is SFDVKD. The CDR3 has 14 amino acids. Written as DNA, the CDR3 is TGTGCCACCAGTGATGGACAGGGTGAGGACATTCAGTACTTC. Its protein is CATSDGQGEDIQYF.

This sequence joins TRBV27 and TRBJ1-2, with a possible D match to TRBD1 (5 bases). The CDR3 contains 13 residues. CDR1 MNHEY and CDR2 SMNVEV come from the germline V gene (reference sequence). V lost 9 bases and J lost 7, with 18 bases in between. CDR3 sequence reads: CASSLGGGAGYTF. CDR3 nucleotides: TGTGCCAGTTCTCTCGGTGGAGGGGCTGGCTACACCTTC.

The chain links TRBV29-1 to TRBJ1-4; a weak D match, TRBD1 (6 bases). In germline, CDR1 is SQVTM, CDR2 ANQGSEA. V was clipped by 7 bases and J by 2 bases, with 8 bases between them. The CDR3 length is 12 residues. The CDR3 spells CSGRGTNEKLFF. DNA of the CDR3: TGCAGCGGCAGGGGTACTAATGAAAAACTGTTTTTT.

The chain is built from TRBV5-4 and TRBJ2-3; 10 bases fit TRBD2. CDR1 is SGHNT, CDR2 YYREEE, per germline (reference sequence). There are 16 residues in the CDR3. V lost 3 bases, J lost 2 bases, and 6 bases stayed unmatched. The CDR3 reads CASSSVAGGLTDTQYF. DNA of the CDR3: TGTGCCAGCAGCTCCGTAGCGGGAGGTCTCACAGATACGCAGTATTTT.

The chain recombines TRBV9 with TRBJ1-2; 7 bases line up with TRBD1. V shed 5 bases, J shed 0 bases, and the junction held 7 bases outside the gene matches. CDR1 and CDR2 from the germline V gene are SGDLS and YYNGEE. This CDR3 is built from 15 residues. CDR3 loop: CASRGQSTTNYGYTF. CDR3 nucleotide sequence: TGTGCCAGCAGGGGACAGTCGACTACTAACTATGGCTACACCTTC.

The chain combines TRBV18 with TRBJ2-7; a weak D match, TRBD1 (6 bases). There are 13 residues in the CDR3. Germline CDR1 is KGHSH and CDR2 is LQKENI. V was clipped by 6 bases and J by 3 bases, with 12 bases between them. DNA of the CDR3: TGTGCCAGCTCCGGACAGAGTAACTACGAGCAGTACTTC. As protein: CASSGQSNYEQYF.

The CDR3 protein is CASSTTAVVVGNEQFF. The CDR3 bases are TGTGCCAGCAGCACAACGGCGGTGGTAGTCGGTAATGAGCAGTTCTTC. The chain has TRBV7-2 and TRBJ2-1, with D unclear. CDR1 SGHTA and CDR2 FQGNSA come from the germline V gene. V lost 5 bases to trimming and J lost 7 bases, with 21 bases between them. The CDR3 loop spans 16 amino acids.